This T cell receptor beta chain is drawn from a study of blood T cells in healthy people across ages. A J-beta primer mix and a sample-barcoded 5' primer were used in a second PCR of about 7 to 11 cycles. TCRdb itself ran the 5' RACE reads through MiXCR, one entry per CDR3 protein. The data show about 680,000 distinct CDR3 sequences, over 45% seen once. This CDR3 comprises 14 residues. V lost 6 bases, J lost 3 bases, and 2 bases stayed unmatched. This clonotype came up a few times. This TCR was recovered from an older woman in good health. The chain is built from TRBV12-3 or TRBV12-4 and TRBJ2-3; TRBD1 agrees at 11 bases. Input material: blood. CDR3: CASRGQGDTDTQYF. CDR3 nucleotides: TGTGCCAGCAGGGGACAGGGGGATACAGATACGCAGTATTTT.